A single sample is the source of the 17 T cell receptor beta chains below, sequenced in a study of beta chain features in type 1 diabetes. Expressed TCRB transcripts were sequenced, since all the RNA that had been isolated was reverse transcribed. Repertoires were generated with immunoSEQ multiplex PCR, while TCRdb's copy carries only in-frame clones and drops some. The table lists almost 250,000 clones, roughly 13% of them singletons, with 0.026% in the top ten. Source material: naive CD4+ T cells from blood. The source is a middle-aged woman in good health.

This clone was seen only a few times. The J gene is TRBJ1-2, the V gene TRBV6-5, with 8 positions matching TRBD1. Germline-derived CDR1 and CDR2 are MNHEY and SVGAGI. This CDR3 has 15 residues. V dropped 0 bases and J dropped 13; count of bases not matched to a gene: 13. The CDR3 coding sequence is TGTGCCAGCAGTTACTCCCCCGGGCAGGGGGCTCGTTCCACCTTC. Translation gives CASSYSPGQGARSTF.

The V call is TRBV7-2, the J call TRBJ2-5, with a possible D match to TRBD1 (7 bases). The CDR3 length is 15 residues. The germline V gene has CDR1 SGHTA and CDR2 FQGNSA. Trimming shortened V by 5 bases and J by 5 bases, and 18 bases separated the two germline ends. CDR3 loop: CASSPPRGAGETQYF. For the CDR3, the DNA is TGTGCCAGCAGCCCCCCCAGGGGGGCAGGGGAGACCCAGTACTTC.

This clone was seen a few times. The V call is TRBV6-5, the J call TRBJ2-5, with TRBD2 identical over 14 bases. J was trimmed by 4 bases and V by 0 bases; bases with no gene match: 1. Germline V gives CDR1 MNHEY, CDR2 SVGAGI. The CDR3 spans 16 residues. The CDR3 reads CASSYSGTSGGETQYF. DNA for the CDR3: TGTGCCAGCAGTTACTCTGGGACTAGCGGGGGAGAGACCCAGTACTTC.

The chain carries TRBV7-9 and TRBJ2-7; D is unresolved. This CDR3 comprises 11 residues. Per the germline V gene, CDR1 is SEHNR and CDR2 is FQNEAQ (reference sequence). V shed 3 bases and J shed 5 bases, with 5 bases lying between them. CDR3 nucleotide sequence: TGTGCCAGCAGCTTCTCGGACGAGCAGTACTTC. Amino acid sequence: CASSFSDEQYF.

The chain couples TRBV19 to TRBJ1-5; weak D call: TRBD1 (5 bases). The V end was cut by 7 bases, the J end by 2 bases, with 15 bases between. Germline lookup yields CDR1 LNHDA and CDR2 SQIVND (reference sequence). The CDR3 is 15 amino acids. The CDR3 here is CASTYQGPGNQPQHF. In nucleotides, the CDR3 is TGTGCCAGTACTTACCAGGGTCCTGGCAATCAGCCCCAGCATTTT.

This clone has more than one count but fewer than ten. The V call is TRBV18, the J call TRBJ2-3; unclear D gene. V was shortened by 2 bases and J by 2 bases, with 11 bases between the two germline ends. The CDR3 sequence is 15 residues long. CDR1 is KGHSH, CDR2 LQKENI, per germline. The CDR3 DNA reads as TGTGCCAGCTCACCATTGCATGGGCTCACAGATACGCAGTATTTT. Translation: CASSPLHGLTDTQYF. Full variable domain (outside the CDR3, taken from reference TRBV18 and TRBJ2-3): NAGVMQNPRHLVRRRGQEARLRCSPMKGHSHVYWYRQLPEEGLKFMVYLQKENIIDESGMPKERFSAEFPKEGPSILRIQQVVRGDSAAYFCASSPLHGLTDTQYFGPGTRLTVL.

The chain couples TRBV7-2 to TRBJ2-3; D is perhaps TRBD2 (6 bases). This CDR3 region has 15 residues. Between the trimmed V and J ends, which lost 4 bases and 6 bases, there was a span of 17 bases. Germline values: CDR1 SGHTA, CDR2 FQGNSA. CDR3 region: CASSSQVGGADTQYF. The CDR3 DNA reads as TGTGCCAGCAGCTCCCAGGTCGGCGGGGCGGATACGCAGTATTTT.

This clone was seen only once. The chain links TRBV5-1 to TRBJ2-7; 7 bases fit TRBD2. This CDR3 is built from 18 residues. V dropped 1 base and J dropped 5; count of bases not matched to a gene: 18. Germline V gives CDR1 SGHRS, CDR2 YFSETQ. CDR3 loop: CASSLRQPGGVWSDEQYF. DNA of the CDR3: TGCGCCAGCAGCTTGAGACAGCCGGGGGGTGTCTGGTCGGACGAGCAGTACTTC.

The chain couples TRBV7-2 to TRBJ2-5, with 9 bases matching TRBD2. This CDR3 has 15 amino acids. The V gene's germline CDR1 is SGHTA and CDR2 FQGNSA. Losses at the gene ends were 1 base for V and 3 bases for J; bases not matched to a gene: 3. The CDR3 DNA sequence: TGTGCCAGCAGCTTAGTGGCTAGCGGGGAAGAGACCCAGTACTTC. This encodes CASSLVASGEETQYF.

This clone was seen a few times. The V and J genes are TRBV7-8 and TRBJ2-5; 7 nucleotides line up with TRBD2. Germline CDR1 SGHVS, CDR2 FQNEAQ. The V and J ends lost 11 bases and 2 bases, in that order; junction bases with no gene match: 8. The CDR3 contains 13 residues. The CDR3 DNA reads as TGTGCCGGCGACGGGGGGTTACAAGAGACCCAGTACTTC. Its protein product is CAGDGGLQETQYF.

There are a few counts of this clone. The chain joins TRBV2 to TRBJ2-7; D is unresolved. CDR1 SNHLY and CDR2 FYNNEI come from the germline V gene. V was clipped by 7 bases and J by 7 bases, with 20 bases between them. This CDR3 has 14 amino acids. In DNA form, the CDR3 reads TGTGCCAGCACCACCTCCGGTAGCCGCGGAGAGCAGTACTTC. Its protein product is CASTTSGSRGEQYF.

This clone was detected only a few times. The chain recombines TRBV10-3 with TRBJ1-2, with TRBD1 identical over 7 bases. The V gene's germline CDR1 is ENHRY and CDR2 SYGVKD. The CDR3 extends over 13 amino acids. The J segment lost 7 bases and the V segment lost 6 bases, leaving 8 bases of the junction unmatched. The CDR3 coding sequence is TGTGCCATCAGCGTAGAAGACAGGGCTGGCTACACCTTC. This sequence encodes CAISVEDRAGYTF.

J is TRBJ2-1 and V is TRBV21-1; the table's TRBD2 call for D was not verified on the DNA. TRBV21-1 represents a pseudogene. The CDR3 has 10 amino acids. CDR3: CASSLNEQFF. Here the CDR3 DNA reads TGTGCCAGCAGCCTTAATGAGCAGTTCTTC.

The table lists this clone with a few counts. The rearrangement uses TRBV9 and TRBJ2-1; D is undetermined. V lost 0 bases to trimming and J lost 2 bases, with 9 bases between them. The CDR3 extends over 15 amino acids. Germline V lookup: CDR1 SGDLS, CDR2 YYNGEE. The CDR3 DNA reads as TGTGCCAGCAGCGTAGCAGTTGAGGCCTACAATGAGCAGTTCTTC. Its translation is CASSVAVEAYNEQFF.

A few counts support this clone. The CDR3 DNA reads TGTGCCAGCTCACCAGAGGGCAGGGGGCTTTTCGAGCAGTACTTC. As protein: CASSPEGRGLFEQYF. The chain couples TRBV18 to TRBJ2-7; TRBD1 aligns across 8 bases. The V segment lost 2 bases and the J segment 6 bases; nucleotides outside the gene matches: 9. This CDR3 comprises 15 residues. Germline CDR1 KGHSH, CDR2 LQKENI.

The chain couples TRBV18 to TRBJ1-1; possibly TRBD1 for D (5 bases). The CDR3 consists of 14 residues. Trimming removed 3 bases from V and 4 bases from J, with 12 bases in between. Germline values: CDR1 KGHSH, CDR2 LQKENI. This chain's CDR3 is CASSPQGRSTEAFF. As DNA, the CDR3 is TGTGCCAGCTCACCTCAGGGTCGTAGCACTGAAGCTTTCTTT. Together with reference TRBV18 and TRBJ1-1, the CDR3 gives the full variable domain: NAGVMQNPRHLVRRRGQEARLRCSPMKGHSHVYWYRQLPEEGLKFMVYLQKENIIDESGMPKERFSAEFPKEGPSILRIQQVVRGDSAAYFCASSPQGRSTEAFFGQGTRLTVV.

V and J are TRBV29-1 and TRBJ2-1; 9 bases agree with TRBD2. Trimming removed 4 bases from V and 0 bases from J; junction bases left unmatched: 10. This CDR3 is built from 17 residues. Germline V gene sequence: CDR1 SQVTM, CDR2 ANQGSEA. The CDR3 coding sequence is TGCAGCGTTGGTAGCGGGGGTAAATGGGGCTCCTACAATGAGCAGTTCTTC. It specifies CSVGSGGKWGSYNEQFF.